These T cell receptor beta chains were read from a single sample in a study of Ad26.COV2.S vaccination and SARS-CoV-2 variants. Sequencing was performed with immunoSEQ multiplex PCR; in TCRdb, only in-frame clones are kept and a portion is missing. The sample lists about 280,000 clones; around 87% were seen once. Sequenced material: peripheral blood, taken in a trial of Ad26.COV2.S vaccine versus placebo. The receptor set was obtained from a person aged 18 to 65 who received the Ad26.COV2.S COVID-19 vaccine or a placebo. Both conserved end residues are part of each CDR3. The D gene is left open where the match is weak. A row's size may be missing; if present it is once, few, many or a size class.

abundance | len | j_gene | d_gene | v_gene | CDR3nt | CDR3aa
NA | 15 | TRBJ1-2 | NA | TRBV19 | TGTGCCAGTAGTTTTGGGGACGCCCGTAACTATGGCTACACCTTC | CASSFGDARNYGYTF
NA | 15 | TRBJ1-2 | TRBD1 | TRBV18 | TGTGCCAGCTCACCGCCGGGGGCAGGGGGCTACGGCTACACCTTC | CASSPPGAGGYGYTF
NA | 14 | TRBJ2-1 | TRBD2 | TRBV10-3 | TGTGCCATCAGTGGGGGGGAGGGGTACAATGAGCAGTTCTTC | CAISGGEGYNEQFF
few | 11 | TRBJ2-1 | NA | TRBV7-9 | TGTGCCAGCAGCCTGACGTATGAGCAGTTCTTC | CASSLTYEQFF
NA | 17 | TRBJ2-1 | NA | TRBV7-6 | TGTGCCAGCAGCTTAGAGGTGAACGGTCGCTCCTACAATGAGCAGTTCTTC | CASSLEVNGRSYNEQFF
NA | 16 | TRBJ2-1 | NA | TRBV4-2 | TGTGCCAGCAGCATCCGACTAAGCGGGCCGTACAATGAGCAGTTCTTC | CASSIRLSGPYNEQFF
NA | 14 | TRBJ2-3 | NA | TRBV14 | TGTGCCAGCAGCTTGGGCTCGCCCGGAGATACGCAGTATTTT | CASSLGSPGDTQYF
NA | 16 | TRBJ2-7 | TRBD2 | TRBV28 | TGTGCCAGCAGTTTAGCGGGAGGGCCTCTCTCCTACGAGCAGTACTTC | CASSLAGGPLSYEQYF
once | 16 | TRBJ1-2 | TRBD1 | TRBV15 | TGTGCCACCAGCAGGGCCGGGACAGGGGTCTACTATGGCTACACCTTC | CATSRAGTGVYYGYTF
NA | 10 | TRBJ2-5 | NA | TRBV29-1 | TGCAGCGTTCCAAAAGAGACCCAGTACTTC | CSVPKETQYF
NA | 18 | TRBJ2-1 | TRBD2 | TRBV30 | TGTGCCTGGAGTGTACGGGGACTAGCGGGAGGGCCTAGGAATGAGCAGTTCTTC | CAWSVRGLAGGPRNEQFF
NA | 14 | TRBJ2-3 | TRBD2 | TRBV27 | TGTGCCAGCACCAAAGCGGGATTCACAGATACGCAGTATTTT | CASTKAGFTDTQYF
few | 15 | TRBJ1-1 | NA | TRBV4-1 | TGCGCCAGCAGCCAAGATGCTCGCGGGGACGCTGAAGCTTTCTTT | CASSQDARGDAEAFF
few | 14 | TRBJ1-3 | TRBD1 | TRBV6-5 | TGTGCCAGCAGTATAACAGGGGGTGGAAACACCATATATTTT | CASSITGGGNTIYF
NA | 15 | TRBJ2-5 | NA | TRBV28 | TGTGCCAGCAGTGTCTCAGGGTTGATCCCAGAGACCCAGTACTTC | CASSVSGLIPETQYF
NA | 13 | TRBJ2-1 | NA | TRBV20-1 | TGCAGTGCTAGTAGCCCCTACGTTGCTGAGCAGTTCTTC | CSASSPYVAEQFF
NA | 18 | TRBJ2-1 | TRBD2 | TRBV19 | TGTGCCAGTAGTAACGGCGGGGGGGTTTTCGGGTCCTACAATGAGCAGTTCTTC | CASSNGGGVFGSYNEQFF
NA | 16 | TRBJ2-3 | TRBD2 | TRBV5-1 | TGCGCCAGCAGCTTGTCAACGGGACTAAGCGGAGATACGCAGTATTTT | CASSLSTGLSGDTQYF
once | 15 | TRBJ1-4 | TRBD1 | TRBV25-1 | TGTGCCAGCAGTGCTGCAGGGGGTAGGCATGAAAAACTGTTTTTT | CASSAAGGRHEKLFF
NA | 15 | TRBJ2-3 | TRBD2 | TRBV5-3 | TGTGCCAGAAGCTGCCCAGCGGGGGTCACAGATACGCAGTATTTT | CARSCPAGVTDTQYF
NA | 12 | TRBJ2-5 | NA | TRBV29-1 | TGCAGCGACTCCCCGACGGGCGAGACCCAGTACTTC | CSDSPTGETQYF
NA | 14 | TRBJ2-3 | NA | TRBV3-1/TRBV3-2 | TGTGCCAGCAGCCGGACAGTCAGCACAGATACGCAGTATTTT | CASSRTVSTDTQYF
few | 13 | TRBJ1-2 | NA | TRBV7-9 | TGTGCCAGCAGCCCCGGGGAGTTCTATGGCTACACCTTC | CASSPGEFYGYTF
NA | 14 | TRBJ2-5 | NA | TRBV18 | TGTGCCAGCTCACCACTGGACTCGGCAGAGACCCAGTACTTC | CASSPLDSAETQYF
NA | 14 | TRBJ1-1 | NA | TRBV2 | TGTGCCAGCAGTGCCGGGCAGGGCAACCTTGAAGCTTTCTTT | CASSAGQGNLEAFF
NA | 16 | TRBJ2-1 | NA | TRBV7-8 | TGTGCCAGCAGCTTAGTGAGCCGAGCCCGGGGTAATGAGCAGTTCTTC | CASSLVSRARGNEQFF
NA | 15 | TRBJ2-1 | NA | TRBV11-3 | TGTGCCAGCAGCTTGGGACACCAGGACTACAATGAGCAGTTCTTC | CASSLGHQDYNEQFF
once | 16 | TRBJ1-2 | TRBD1 | TRBV10-3 | TGTGCCATCAGTGAGTCACAGGGGAAGGATAACTATGGCTACACCTTC | CAISESQGKDNYGYTF
NA | 17 | TRBJ2-3 | TRBD2 | TRBV5-8 | TGTGCCAGCAGCTCTTATCTAGCGGGACCTGCGGAAGATACGCAGTATTTT | CASSSYLAGPAEDTQYF
NA | 11 | TRBJ1-1 | NA | TRBV18 | TGTGCCAGCTCACCAGACAGGGAAGCTTTCTTT | CASSPDREAFF
NA | 13 | TRBJ1-5 | NA | TRBV7-9 | TGTGCCAGCAGCCCGGACGGGGTTCAGCCCCAGCATTTT | CASSPDGVQPQHF
NA | 11 | TRBJ2-2 | NA | TRBV20-1 | TGCAGTGCCTGGGGAACCGGGGAGCTGTTTTTT | CSAWGTGELFF
NA | 13 | TRBJ1-1 | TRBD1 | TRBV2 | TGTGCCAGCAGTAAAGGACAGGCCACTGAAGCTTTCTTT | CASSKGQATEAFF
NA | 16 | TRBJ2-7 | TRBD1 | TRBV5-8 | TGTGCCAGCAGAAGAGCTGGACAGGGGTCGTCCTACGAGCAGTACTTC | CASRRAGQGSSYEQYF
NA | 16 | TRBJ1-2 | NA | TRBV4-1 | TGCGCCAGCAGCCAAGCCGCAACGAGGGGGTACGATGGCTACACCTTC | CASSQAATRGYDGYTF
NA | 15 | TRBJ2-2 | NA | TRBV3-1/TRBV3-2 | TGTGCCAGCAGCCAAGCCAGTAAAAACACCGGGGAGCTGTTTTTT | CASSQASKNTGELFF
many | 18 | TRBJ1-4 | TRBD1 | TRBV3-1/TRBV3-2 | TGTGCCAGCAGCCAAGATTTTAGGGACAGGGGGCGAAATGAAAAACTGTTTTTT | CASSQDFRDRGRNEKLFF
once | 15 | TRBJ2-7 | NA | TRBV6-5 | TGTGCCAGCAGTTACTTACCGGGTGACTACTACGAGCAGTACTTC | CASSYLPGDYYEQYF
few | 14 | TRBJ2-5 | NA | TRBV7-9 | TGTGCCAGCAGCCTAACCGGGACGAGGGAGACCCAGTACTTC | CASSLTGTRETQYF
NA | 15 | TRBJ2-5 | NA | TRBV5-6 | TGTGCCAGCAGCCCTCTGGTGGCCGAACGGGAGACCCAGTACTTC | CASSPLVAERETQYF
NA | 14 | TRBJ2-3 | TRBD2 | TRBV6-4 | TGTGCCAGCAGCCTAGCGGGGGGCACAGATACGCAGTATTTT | CASSLAGGTDTQYF
NA | 9 | TRBJ1-1 | NA | TRBV19 | TGTGCCAGTAGTAAGTCGGCTTTCTTT | CASSKSAFF
NA | 15 | TRBJ1-3 | NA | TRBV4-1 | TGCGCCAGCAGCCAATTACAGATCTCTGGAAACACCATATATTTT | CASSQLQISGNTIYF
once | 14 | TRBJ1-5 | NA | TRBV6-5 | TGTGCCACCAAACCCTACGTTGGCAATCAGCCCCAGCATTTT | CATKPYVGNQPQHF
NA | 15 | TRBJ1-2 | NA | TRBV7-8 | TGTGCCAGCAGCTTCACCGTAGTAAGGACGGCGGGCTACACCTTC | CASSFTVVRTAGYTF
NA | 14 | TRBJ2-7 | NA | TRBV7-8 | TGTGCCAGCAGCTTAAGCGATGGGGGACTCGAGCAGTACTTC | CASSLSDGGLEQYF
NA | 13 | TRBJ1-1 | NA | TRBV11-3 | TGTGCCAGCAGCTTGACACGGGGCACTGAAGCTTTCTTT | CASSLTRGTEAFF
once | 16 | TRBJ2-3 | NA | TRBV6-5 | TGTGCCAGCAGTTACTCCCGTGGAGGGTGGGTAGATACGCAGTATTTT | CASSYSRGGWVDTQYF
NA | 14 | TRBJ2-6 | NA | TRBV5-4 | TGTGCCAGCAGCCGCACTTCTGGGGCCAACGTCCTGACTTTC | CASSRTSGANVLTF
NA | 16 | TRBJ1-2 | TRBD1 | TRBV29-1 | TGCAGCGTTTGCTTCTTAAAAACCGGGACAGGGGATGGCTACACCTTC | CSVCFLKTGTGDGYTF
NA | 15 | TRBJ2-5 | TRBD1 | TRBV18 | TGTGCCAGCTCAGCATTACAGGGGCTCCAAGAGACCCAGTACTTC | CASSALQGLQETQYF
NA | 16 | TRBJ1-5 | TRBD1 | TRBV4-2 | TGTGCCAGCAGCTTTCTGGACAGGGGAGAAGGTCAGCCCCAGCATTTT | CASSFLDRGEGQPQHF
NA | 16 | TRBJ2-3 | NA | TRBV7-2 | TGTGCCAGCAGCTTAGGGGGAGCTTCTAGGGGGGATACGCAGTATTTT | CASSLGGASRGDTQYF
NA | 15 | TRBJ1-3 | NA | TRBV7-2 | TGTGCCAGCAGCGGAGACGGACGCTACGGAAACACCATATATTTT | CASSGDGRYGNTIYF